This T cell receptor (beta chain) was found in a study of blood T cell repertoires in COVID-19. V was cut by 4 bases and J by 0 bases, with 10 bases left in between. The CDR3 contains 13 residues. The germline CDR1 and CDR2 sequences are GTSNPN and SVGIG (reference sequence). The protocol was immunoSEQ multiplex PCR, while the TCRdb copy is restricted to in-frame clones and leaves out a portion. This table has more than 250,000 clones, 70% to 90% appearing once. The sequence was collected from a man aged 18-30 years who had recovered from COVID-19. The chain joins TRBV30 to TRBJ2-7, with D perhaps TRBD2 (5 bases). Sequencing input: peripheral blood. CDR3 loop: CAWIKGDSYEQYF. For the CDR3, the DNA is TGTGCCTGGATTAAGGGAGACTCCTACGAGCAGTACTTC.